The 20 T cell receptor beta chains below were found in one sample sequenced in a study of human T cells and chemical hapten exposure. TCRdb used MiXCR to reprocess the RACE reads, holding one entry per CDR3 protein. This table holds some 350,000 distinct CDR3 sequences, around 7% found once. As for time point: patch test 1, 2 weeks after DPC sensitization. Stated treatment: therapeutic diphenylcyclopropenone sensitization with weekly scalp DPC. Sample: whole blood, taken in connection with sensitization to the hapten diphenylcyclopropenone (DPC). These receptors all stem from a young woman with alopecia areata. Some clones in this sample may be carry-over from other donors' samples.

This clonotype has a handful of counts. In nucleotides, the CDR3 is TGTGCCAGCAGCTTCCGGGAGGGGAGGACTGAAGCTTTCTTT. This gives the protein CASSFREGRTEAFF. The V call is TRBV7-9, the J call TRBJ1-1, with TRBD1 as a possible D gene (5 bases). Germline-derived CDR1 and CDR2 are SEHNR and FQNEAQ (reference sequence). Deletions cut 3 bases from V and 5 bases from J, with 13 bases between. The CDR3 runs to 14 residues.

The sample holds many counts of this clonotype. The chain has TRBV6-5 and TRBJ1-1; unclear D gene. CDR1 is MNHEY, CDR2 SVGAGI, per germline. Trimming pared 5 bases from V and 3 bases from J, leaving 10 bases between. The CDR3 covers 13 residues. CDR3 in amino acids: CASSISWDTEAFF. In nucleotides, the CDR3 is TGTGCCAGCAGTATTTCATGGGACACTGAAGCTTTCTTT.

This clonotype was seen more than once but under ten times. V is TRBV18 and J is TRBJ2-3; possibly TRBD1 for D (5 bases). CDR1 KGHSH and CDR2 LQKENI come from the germline V gene. The ends were cut back, 2 bases at V and 8 bases at J, with 20 bases in the middle. The CDR3 is 16 amino acids. The DNA for the CDR3 is TGTGCCAGCTCACCAATTCTCAGGGCCCCCGGTAGTACGCAGTATTTT. It codes for CASSPILRAPGSTQYF.

This clonotype was seen repeatedly, ten times or more. The chain employs TRBV29-1 and TRBJ2-3; D not certain. V was trimmed by 1 base and J by 5 bases, leaving 7 bases between them. From germline, CDR1 is SQVTM and CDR2 ANQGSEA. The CDR3 covers 12 residues. The CDR3 coding sequence is TGCAGCGTTGAAGTACAGCTAGATACGCAGTATTTT. Its protein is CSVEVQLDTQYF.

The chain uses TRBV7-6 and TRBJ1-2; no clear D gene. V was pared by 5 bases and J by 7 bases, with 11 bases between. The CDR3 loop spans 12 amino acids. CDR1 is SGHVS and CDR2 is FNYEAQ in the germline V gene. CDR3 DNA sequence: TGTGCCAGCAGCCCGACAACGATTGGCTACACCTTC. This translates into CASSPTTIGYTF.

This clonotype has just a few counts. This chain uses TRBV5-6 with TRBJ1-1, with a tentative D call TRBD1 (5 bases). The CDR3 totals 12 residues. The V end lost 2 bases, the J end lost 8 bases, and 10 bases lay between the germline ends. Per germline, CDR1 SGHDT and CDR2 YYEEEE. The CDR3 protein is CASSFPRGEAFF. The CDR3, as DNA: TGTGCCAGCAGCTTCCCGAGGGGCGAAGCTTTCTTT.

Many counts were recorded for this clonotype. The chain links TRBV12-3 or TRBV12-4 to TRBJ2-1; D is undetermined. V lost 2 bases and J lost 15, with 17 bases in between. This CDR3 is 13 amino acids long. CDR3 sequence reads: CASSLRAVPWGFF. CDR3 sequence (DNA): TGTGCCAGCAGTTTACGGGCAGTCCCCTGGGGGTTCTTC.

Concerning this clonotype itself: One base away lies a much larger clone, so this may be a sequencing read error. The CDR3 DNA reads TGTGCCAGCAGCTTGGGGACAGGGGCAGCTTTCTTT. It encodes CASSLGTGAAFF. The genes are TRBV5-6 and TRBJ1-1, with 9 bases matching TRBD1. J lost 10 bases, V lost 0 bases, and 1 base had no gene match. The germline V gene has CDR1 SGHDT and CDR2 YYEEEE. The CDR3 spans 12 residues.

In its sample, this clonotype was seen a few times. The chain has TRBV12-3 or TRBV12-4 and TRBJ2-3, with D tentatively TRBD2 (6 bases). The length of the CDR3 is 14 residues. The germline V and J ends were trimmed by 5 bases and 6 bases, with 15 bases remaining between them. This CDR3 is CASSGWTEGDTQYF. CDR3 bases: TGTGCCAGCAGTGGTTGGACGGAGGGGGATACGCAGTATTTT.

This clonotype was picked up many times. The chain carries TRBV6-2 or TRBV6-3 and TRBJ1-2; D unclear. Germline CDR1 reads MNHEY; CDR2 reads SVGEGT. CDR3 length equals 13 residues. Trimming stripped 4 bases from V and 6 bases from J, with 12 bases between. DNA for the CDR3: TGTGCCAGCAGTTTCCGGGGTGAAGATGGCTACACCTTC. Its protein product is CASSFRGEDGYTF.

This clonotype appeared many times. This CDR3 is CASRASGTKNIQYF. CDR3 DNA sequence: TGTGCCAGCAGAGCCAGCGGAACCAAAAACATTCAGTACTTC. The rearrangement links TRBV6-2 or TRBV6-3 to TRBJ2-4, with D maybe TRBD2 (5 bases). Germline CDR1 and CDR2: MNHEY and SVGEGT. The CDR3 loop spans 14 amino acids. V was clipped by 6 bases and J by 2 bases, with 11 bases between them.

This clonotype was seen just once. This may come from a read error, since a much larger clone is one base off. This chain links TRBV12-3 or TRBV12-4 with TRBJ1-4; 7 positions match TRBD1. The CDR3 loop spans 16 amino acids. Trimming cost V 10 bases and J 5 bases; bases outside gene matches: 16. The CDR3 DNA reads as TGTGCCAACAGCCGGGACAGCAAAGCTCCGAATGAAAAACTGTTTTTT. Translating it yields CANSRDSKAPNEKLFF.

Ten or more counts support this clonotype. V usage is TRBV7-9 and J usage is TRBJ2-7; D is uncertain. V was cut by 1 base and J by 1 base, with 8 bases left in between. The CDR3 runs to 14 residues. Germline V gives CDR1 SEHNR, CDR2 FQNEAQ (reference sequence). CDR3 region: CASSLEPVSYEQYF. The DNA for the CDR3 is TGTGCCAGCAGCTTAGAGCCCGTTTCCTACGAGCAGTACTTC.

The V and J genes are TRBV28 and TRBJ1-2; 7 bases match TRBD1. There are 16 residues in the CDR3. With 6 bases clipped from V and 8 bases from J, the junction kept 18 bases outside the gene matches. The germline V gene has CDR1 MDHEN and CDR2 SYDVKM. Here the CDR3 reads CASSSGQDIISGGYTF. The CDR3 DNA reads TGTGCCAGCAGCTCAGGACAGGATATAATTTCTGGGGGCTACACCTTC.

This rearrangement joins TRBV3-1 to TRBJ2-7; D uncertain. Deletions cut 7 bases from V and 0 bases from J, with 13 bases between. This CDR3 region has 14 residues. CDR1 and CDR2 from the germline V gene are LGHDT and YNNKEL (reference sequence). The CDR3 spells CASNDQESSYEQYF. CDR3 nucleotides: TGTGCCAGCAACGACCAGGAAAGCTCCTACGAGCAGTACTTC.

This clonotype was detected a few times. This sequence joins TRBV9 and TRBJ2-5; 7 bases are shared with TRBD1. The length of the CDR3 is 15 residues. Germline CDR1 is SGDLS and CDR2 is YYNGEE. The V gene end was trimmed by 0 bases and the J gene end by 4 bases; junction bases not matched to a gene: 6. This CDR3 is CASSVGQGRGETQYF. DNA of the CDR3: TGTGCCAGCAGCGTAGGACAGGGTAGAGGAGAGACCCAGTACTTC.

In this sample, this clonotype turned up a few times. The V call is TRBV6-1, the J call TRBJ1-1; D is perhaps TRBD1 (5 bases). This CDR3 contains 14 residues. The germline CDR1 and CDR2 sequences are MNHNS and SASEGT. Trimming took off 6 bases at V and 5 bases at J, with 16 bases between the two ends. CDR3 nucleotides: TGTGCCAGCAGCGAAACAGGAGTCAGGACTGAAGCTTTCTTT. Residues: CASSETGVRTEAFF.

This clonotype showed up just a few times. The rearrangement joins TRBV5-1 to TRBJ2-7; TRBD2 matches 8 bases. There are 15 residues in the CDR3. The germline gives CDR1 SGHRS, CDR2 YFSETQ. The ends lost 2 bases at V and 2 bases at J; junction bases unmatched: 6. CDR3 region: CASSFLAGTTYEQYF. The DNA of the CDR3 is TGCGCCAGCAGCTTCTTAGCGGGGACAACCTACGAGCAGTACTTC.

The CDR3 DNA sequence: TGTGCCAGCAGTAGTGACTCGTGGTCGGTGTACTTC. It specifies CASSSDSWSVYF. The gene calls are TRBV12-3 or TRBV12-4 and TRBJ2-5; D unclear. V was shortened by 5 bases and J by 13 bases, with 17 bases between the two germline ends. The length of the CDR3 is 12 residues.

In its sample, this clonotype was seen a few times. A read error may produce the germline difference seen at one junction end. The V and J genes are TRBV29-1 and TRBJ1-1; 7 bases are shared with TRBD1. Looked up from germline, CDR1 is SQVTM and CDR2 is ANQGSEA. The CDR3 has 14 amino acids. CDR3 bases: TGCAGCGTAGAAGAGACAGGGCTCAAGAACGAAGCTTTCTTT. Amino acid sequence: CSVEETGLKNEAFF.